The next 17 T cell receptor beta chains were all read from a single sample in a study of blood T cell repertoires in COVID-19. The table came from immunoSEQ multiplex PCR; TCRdb's copy has only in-frame clones and leaves some out. The table lists 250,000 to 400,000 clones, around 89% of them singletons. The sequencing sample was made of peripheral blood. All receptors come from a woman aged 25 to 39 with COVID-19, enrolled during active disease.

V usage is TRBV5-5 and J usage is TRBJ2-2; TRBD2 might be the D (5 bases). V lost 6 bases to trimming and J lost 2 bases, with 11 bases between them. This CDR3 is 14 amino acids long. CDR1 SGHKS and CDR2 YYEKEE come from the germline V gene (reference sequence). CDR3 sequence (DNA): TGTGCCAGCACCTCGGAGGAAAACACCGGGGAGCTGTTTTTT. Its protein is CASTSEENTGELFF.

This clone was counted once. The gene calls are TRBV28 and TRBJ1-6; D perhaps matches TRBD1 (6 bases). The germline CDR1 and CDR2 sequences are MDHEN and SYDVKM. The CDR3 extends over 16 amino acids. The CDR3 loop reads CSSTPRRQAADSPLHF. The CDR3 DNA sequence: TGTTCATCAACGCCCCGAAGACAGGCGGCGGATTCACCCCTCCACTTT.

The chain has TRBV3-1 (or the pseudogene TRBV3-2) and TRBJ2-5; 12 nucleotides agree with TRBD2. This CDR3 is built from 15 residues. V trimming: 4 bases; J trimming: 5 bases; junction bases outside the gene matches: 5. CDR1 is LGHDT and CDR2 is YNNKEL in the germline V gene (reference sequence). This chain's CDR3 is CASSLLAGGRETQYF. The CDR3 nucleotides read TGTGCCAGCAGCCTACTAGCGGGGGGCCGGGAGACCCAGTACTTC.

The chain couples TRBV5-5 to TRBJ1-1; 7 nucleotides line up with TRBD1. The CDR3 consists of 14 residues. V was pared by 4 bases and J by 5 bases, with 8 bases of the junction left unmatched. Germline loops: CDR1 SGHKS, CDR2 YYEKEE (reference sequence). CDR3 sequence: CASSNDRVRTEAFF. In nucleotides, the CDR3 is TGTGCCAGCAGCAACGACAGGGTCAGGACTGAAGCTTTCTTT.

The chain employs TRBV6-5 and TRBJ1-1; D is possibly TRBD1 (6 bases). The CDR3 sequence is 13 residues long. V was pared by 6 bases and J by 5 bases, with 13 bases between. CDR1 is MNHEY and CDR2 is SVGAGI in the germline V gene. The CDR3: CASSLGQRTEAFF. As DNA, the CDR3 is TGTGCCAGCAGCCTAGGACAGAGGACTGAAGCTTTCTTT.

This clone appeared a few times. The gene calls are TRBV27 and TRBJ2-1; TRBD1 matches at 9 bases. With V trimmed by 3 bases and J by 8 bases, 5 bases remained unmatched. Germline-derived CDR1 and CDR2 are MNHEY and SMNVEV (reference sequence). The CDR3 sequence is 14 residues long. The CDR3 DNA follows: TGTGCCAGCAGTTTTACAGGGGGCATTTATGAGCAGTTCTTC. Encoded protein: CASSFTGGIYEQFF.

The chain joins TRBV27 to TRBJ1-1, with D perhaps matching TRBD1 (5 bases). Germline loops: CDR1 MNHEY, CDR2 SMNVEV (reference sequence). This CDR3 has 15 residues. Trimming removed 2 bases at V and 0 bases at J, with 10 bases between. CDR3 sequence (DNA): TGTGCCAGCAGTTTACAGGGCCGGATGAACACTGAAGCTTTCTTT. This gives the protein CASSLQGRMNTEAFF.

The rearrangement uses TRBV29-1 and TRBJ2-7; maybe TRBD1 (5 bases). In germline, CDR1 is SQVTM, CDR2 ANQGSEA. Trimming took 6 bases from V and 2 from J, leaving 11 bases between them. The CDR3 runs 12 residues. CDR3 loop: CSVGDSPYEQYF. DNA of the CDR3: TGCAGCGTCGGAGACAGCCCCTACGAGCAGTACTTC.

The rearrangement joins TRBV5-1 to TRBJ1-6; TRBD1 agrees at 7 bases. The trim removed 0 bases at V and 5 bases at J, leaving 2 bases unmatched. CDR1 and CDR2 (germline): SGHRS, YFSETQ. The CDR3 sequence is 15 residues long. The CDR3 loop is CASSLGDRDNSPLHF. The CDR3 DNA is TGCGCCAGCAGCTTGGGGGACAGAGATAATTCACCCCTCCACTTT.

This chain connects TRBV14 to TRBJ2-3; D is unclear. V was shortened by 4 bases and J by 4 bases, with 12 bases between the two germline ends. This CDR3 contains 14 residues. Per germline, CDR1 SGHDN and CDR2 FVKESK. In DNA, the CDR3 is TGTGCCAGCAGCCCCGTATTAGTTCCAGATACGCAGTATTTT. Its translation: CASSPVLVPDTQYF. Based on the CDR3 plus reference TRBV14 and TRBJ2-3, the full variable domain is EAGVTQFPSHSVIEKGQTVTLRCDPISGHDNLYWYRRVMGKEIKFLLHFVKESKQDESGMPNNRFLAERTGGTYSTLKVQPAELEDSGVYFCASSPVLVPDTQYFGPGTRLTVL.

Here the CDR3 reads CAGIGTRDTGELFF. For the CDR3, the DNA is TGTGCCGGAATCGGGACTCGGGACACCGGGGAGCTGTTTTTT. The chain employs TRBV7-9 and TRBJ2-2; D is perhaps TRBD2 (6 bases). V dropped 11 bases and J dropped 3 bases, with 16 bases sitting between them. The germline gives CDR1 SEHNR, CDR2 FQNEAQ (reference sequence). The CDR3 is made up of 14 amino acids.

The chain recombines TRBV3-1 (or the pseudogene TRBV3-2) with TRBJ2-5; 11 nucleotides align to TRBD1. Unmatched junction bases numbered 9, after V lost 8 bases and J lost 4 bases. The CDR3 length is 15 residues. The germline gives CDR1 LGHDT, CDR2 YNNKEL (reference sequence). The CDR3 spells CASAPGQGGRETQYF. The CDR3 bases are TGTGCCAGCGCTCCGGGACAGGGGGGGAGAGAGACCCAGTACTTC.

The gene calls are TRBV29-1 and TRBJ2-3; 7 positions match TRBD1. This CDR3 spans 12 amino acids. CDR1 is SQVTM, CDR2 ANQGSEA, per germline. Trimming took 7 bases from V and 2 from J; bases not matched to a gene: 3. DNA for the CDR3: TGCAGCGGTACAGGGGTCACAGATACGCAGTATTTT. Its protein product is CSGTGVTDTQYF.

The chain is built from TRBV6-6 and TRBJ2-7; the D gene is possibly TRBD2 (5 bases). Trimming stripped 8 bases from V and 6 bases from J, with 23 bases between. Germline CDR1 is MNHNY and CDR2 is SVGAGI (reference sequence). This CDR3 comprises 15 residues. CDR3 protein: CASLPTPGLAGEQYV. As DNA, the CDR3 is TGTGCCAGCCTACCTACGCCAGGACTTGCGGGCGAGCAGTACGTC.

This clone turned up a few times. The chain links TRBV5-1 to TRBJ1-1; 9 nucleotides align to TRBD1. CDR3 length equals 15 residues. V lost 9 bases, J lost 4 bases, and 13 bases stayed unmatched. Germline-derived CDR1 and CDR2 are SGHRS and YFSETQ. The CDR3 reads CATRDRVNGGTEAFF. CDR3 sequence (DNA): TGCGCCACCCGGGACAGGGTCAACGGCGGCACTGAAGCTTTCTTT.

J is TRBJ2-1 and V is TRBV10-3; 8 positions match TRBD2. CDR1 and CDR2 (germline): ENHRY, SYGVKD. V lost 9 bases to trimming and J lost 2 bases; unmatched junction nucleotides: 9. CDR3 size: 15 residues. The CDR3 bases are TGTGCCATTTCCCCCGGGACTAGTACCTACAATGAGCAGTTCTTC. Translated: CAISPGTSTYNEQFF.

The V call is TRBV5-6, the J call TRBJ1-2, with unresolved D. Germline loops: CDR1 SGHDT, CDR2 YYEEEE. There are 12 residues in the CDR3. V dropped 4 bases and J dropped 8 bases, with 12 bases sitting between them. CDR3 protein: CASSTDRHGYTF. CDR3 sequence (DNA): TGTGCCAGCAGCACAGATAGGCACGGCTACACCTTC.